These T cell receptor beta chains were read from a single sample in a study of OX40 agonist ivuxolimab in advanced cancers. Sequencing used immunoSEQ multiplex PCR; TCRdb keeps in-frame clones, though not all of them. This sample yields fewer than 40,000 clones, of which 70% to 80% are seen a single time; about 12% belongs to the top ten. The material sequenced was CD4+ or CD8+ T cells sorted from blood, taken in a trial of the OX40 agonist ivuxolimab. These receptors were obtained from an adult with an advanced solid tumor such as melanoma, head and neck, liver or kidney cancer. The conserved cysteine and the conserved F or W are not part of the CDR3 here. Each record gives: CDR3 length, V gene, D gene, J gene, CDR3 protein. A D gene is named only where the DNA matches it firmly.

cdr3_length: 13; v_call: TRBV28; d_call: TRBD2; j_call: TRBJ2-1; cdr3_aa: ASSALAGDSGEQF
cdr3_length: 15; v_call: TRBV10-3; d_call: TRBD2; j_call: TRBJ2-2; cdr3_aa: AIKGTSASRGTGELF
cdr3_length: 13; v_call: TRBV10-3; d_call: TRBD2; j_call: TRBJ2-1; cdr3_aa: AISAGTSGSHEQF
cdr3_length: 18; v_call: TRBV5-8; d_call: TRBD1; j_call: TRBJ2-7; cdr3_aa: ASSYKYSPGTGKKSYEQY
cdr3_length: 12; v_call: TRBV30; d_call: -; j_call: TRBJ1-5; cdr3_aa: AWSGGLYDQPQH
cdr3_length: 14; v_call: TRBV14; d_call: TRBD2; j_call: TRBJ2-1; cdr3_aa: ASSLLTSGSGHEQF
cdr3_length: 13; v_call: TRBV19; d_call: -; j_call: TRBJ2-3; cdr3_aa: ASRPRGAGTDTQY
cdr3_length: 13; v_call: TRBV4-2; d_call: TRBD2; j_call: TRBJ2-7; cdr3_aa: ASSQGTSENYEQY
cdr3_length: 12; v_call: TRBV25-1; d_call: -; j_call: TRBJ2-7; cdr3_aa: ASSPLGWSYEQY
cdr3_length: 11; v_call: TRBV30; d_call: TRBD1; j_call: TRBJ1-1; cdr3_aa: AWNRQGNTEAF
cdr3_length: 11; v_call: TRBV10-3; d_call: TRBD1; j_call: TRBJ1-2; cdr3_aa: AISESRTGGYT
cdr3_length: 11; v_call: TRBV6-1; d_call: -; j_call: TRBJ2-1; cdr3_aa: ASSEQVYNEQF
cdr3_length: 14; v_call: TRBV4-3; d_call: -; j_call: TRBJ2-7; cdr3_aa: ASSQNTGFYSYEQY
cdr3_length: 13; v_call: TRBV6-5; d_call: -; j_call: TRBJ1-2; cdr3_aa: ASSYSGTDNYGYT
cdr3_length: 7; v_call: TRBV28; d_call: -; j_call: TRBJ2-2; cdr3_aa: ASHGELF
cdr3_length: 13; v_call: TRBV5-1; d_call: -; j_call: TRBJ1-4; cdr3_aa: ASSLGGTTNEKLF
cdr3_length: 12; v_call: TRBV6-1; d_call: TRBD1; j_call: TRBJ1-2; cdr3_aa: ASSEEAGGSGYT
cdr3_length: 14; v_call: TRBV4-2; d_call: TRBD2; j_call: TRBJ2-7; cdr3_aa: ASSQDLTSGPYEQY
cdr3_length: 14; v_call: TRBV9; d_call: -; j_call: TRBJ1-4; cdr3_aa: ASSVGEGGLGEKLF
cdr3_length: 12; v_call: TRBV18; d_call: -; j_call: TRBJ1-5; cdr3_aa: ASSPDLRGQPQH
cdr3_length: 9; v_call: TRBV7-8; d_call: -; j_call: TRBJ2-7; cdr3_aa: ASSFDYEQY
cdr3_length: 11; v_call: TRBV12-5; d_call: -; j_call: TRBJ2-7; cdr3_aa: ASGLGRGAEQY
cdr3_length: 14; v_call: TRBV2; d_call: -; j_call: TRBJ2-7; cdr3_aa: ASSAAGRGGSYEQY
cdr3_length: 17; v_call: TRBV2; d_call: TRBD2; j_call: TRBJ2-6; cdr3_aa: ASSGGLAGVPLGANVLT
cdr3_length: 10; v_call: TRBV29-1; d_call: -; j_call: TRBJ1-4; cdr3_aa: SVASTNEKLF
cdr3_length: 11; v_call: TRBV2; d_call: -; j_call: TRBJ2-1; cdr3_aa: ASSESQVGEQF
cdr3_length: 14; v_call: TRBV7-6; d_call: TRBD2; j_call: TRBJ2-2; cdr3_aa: ASSLVAGVGTGELF
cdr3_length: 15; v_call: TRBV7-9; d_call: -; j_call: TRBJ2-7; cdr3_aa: ASSLAIDRLLTYEQY
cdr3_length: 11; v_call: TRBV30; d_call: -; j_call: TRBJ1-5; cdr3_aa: AWSVQGNQPQH
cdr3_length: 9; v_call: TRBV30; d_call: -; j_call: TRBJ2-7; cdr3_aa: AWSEAYEQY
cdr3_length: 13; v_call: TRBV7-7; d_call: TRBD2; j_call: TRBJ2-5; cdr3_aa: ASSPGTSGSVTQY
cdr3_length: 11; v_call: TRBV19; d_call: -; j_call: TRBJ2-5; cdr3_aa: ASSTGSQETQY
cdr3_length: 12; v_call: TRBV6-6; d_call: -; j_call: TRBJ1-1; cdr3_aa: ASSYSGDTTEAF
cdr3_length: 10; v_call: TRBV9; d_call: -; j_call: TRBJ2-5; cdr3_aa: ASSVSGETQY
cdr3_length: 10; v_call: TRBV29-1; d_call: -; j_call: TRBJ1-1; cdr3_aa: SVGHSYTEAF
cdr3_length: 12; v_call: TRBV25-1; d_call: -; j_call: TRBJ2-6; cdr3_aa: ASSSDSGANVLT
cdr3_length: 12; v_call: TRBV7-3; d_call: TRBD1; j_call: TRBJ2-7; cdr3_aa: ASSLGDRAHEQY
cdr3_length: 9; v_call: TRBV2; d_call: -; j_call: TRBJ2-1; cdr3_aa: ASTLNNEQF
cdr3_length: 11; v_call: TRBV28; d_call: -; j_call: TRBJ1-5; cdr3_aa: ASSGLANQPQH
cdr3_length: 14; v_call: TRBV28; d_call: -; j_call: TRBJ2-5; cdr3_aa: ASSSPVALRQETQY
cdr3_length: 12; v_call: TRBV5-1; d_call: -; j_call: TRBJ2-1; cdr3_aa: ASSLESSYNEQF
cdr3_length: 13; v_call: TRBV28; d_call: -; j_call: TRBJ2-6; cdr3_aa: ASSFGGSGANVLT
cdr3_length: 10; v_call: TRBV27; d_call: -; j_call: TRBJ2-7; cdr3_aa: ASSLTAESQY
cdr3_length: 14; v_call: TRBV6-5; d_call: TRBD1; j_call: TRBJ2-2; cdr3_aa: ASSYSRTGRSGELF
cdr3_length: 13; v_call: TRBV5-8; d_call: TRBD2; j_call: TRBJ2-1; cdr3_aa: ASSPALLAVNEQF